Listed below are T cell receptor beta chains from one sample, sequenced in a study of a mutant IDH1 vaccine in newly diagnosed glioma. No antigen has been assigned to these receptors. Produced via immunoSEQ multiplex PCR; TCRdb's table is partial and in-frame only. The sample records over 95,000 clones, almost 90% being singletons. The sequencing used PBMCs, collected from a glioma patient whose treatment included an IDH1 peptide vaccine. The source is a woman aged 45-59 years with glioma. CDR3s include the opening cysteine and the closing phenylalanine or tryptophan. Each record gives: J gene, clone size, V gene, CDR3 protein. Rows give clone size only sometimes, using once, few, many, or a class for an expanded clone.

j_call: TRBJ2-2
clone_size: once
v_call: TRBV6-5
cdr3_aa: CASSYSMGGNTGELFF

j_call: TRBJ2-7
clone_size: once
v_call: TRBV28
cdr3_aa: CATSDRGSYEQYF

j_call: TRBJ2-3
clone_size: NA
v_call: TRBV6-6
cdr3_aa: CASSLGASPTTDTQYF

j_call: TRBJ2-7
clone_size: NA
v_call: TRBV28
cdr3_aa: CASRPSRYEQYF

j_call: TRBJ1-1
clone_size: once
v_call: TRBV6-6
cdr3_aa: CASSYSAGVGTEAFF

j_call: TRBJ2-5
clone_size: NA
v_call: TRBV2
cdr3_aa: CASNWREQETQYF

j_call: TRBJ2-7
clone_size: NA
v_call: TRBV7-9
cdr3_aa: CASSPRDTGSFDEQYF

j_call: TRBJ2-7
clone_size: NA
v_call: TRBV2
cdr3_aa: CASPTPLGLAGIFSLCWEQYF

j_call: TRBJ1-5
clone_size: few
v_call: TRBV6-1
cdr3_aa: CASTRYSNQPQHF

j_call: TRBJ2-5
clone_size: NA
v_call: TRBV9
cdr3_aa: CASSVNLRAVEETQYF

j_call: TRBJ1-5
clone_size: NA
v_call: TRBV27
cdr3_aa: CASSLRTGYNQPQHF

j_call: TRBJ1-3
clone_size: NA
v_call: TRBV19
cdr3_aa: CASSIPGAGNTIYF

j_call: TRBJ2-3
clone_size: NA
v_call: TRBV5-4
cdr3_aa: CASSARYGTDTQYF

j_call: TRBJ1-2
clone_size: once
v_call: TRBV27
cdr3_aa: CASSLWGANYGYTF

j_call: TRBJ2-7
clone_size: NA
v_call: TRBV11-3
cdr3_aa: CASRLRSGSYEQYF

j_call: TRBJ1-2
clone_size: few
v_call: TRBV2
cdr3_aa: CASSGEGQGHYGYTF

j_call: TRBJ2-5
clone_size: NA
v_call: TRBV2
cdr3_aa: CASKFGTGQETQYF

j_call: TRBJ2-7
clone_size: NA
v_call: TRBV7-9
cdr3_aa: CASSSRDYEQYF

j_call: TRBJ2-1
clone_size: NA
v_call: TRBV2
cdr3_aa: CASTTGVYNEQFF

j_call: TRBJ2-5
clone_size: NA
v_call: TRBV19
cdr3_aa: CASTPGLATETQYF

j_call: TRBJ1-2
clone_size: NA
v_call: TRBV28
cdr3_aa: CASSLGAGGYGYTF

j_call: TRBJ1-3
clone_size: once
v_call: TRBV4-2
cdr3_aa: CASSRHSTGIGGNTIYF

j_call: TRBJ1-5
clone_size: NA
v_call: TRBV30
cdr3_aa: CAWSSGLNQPQHF

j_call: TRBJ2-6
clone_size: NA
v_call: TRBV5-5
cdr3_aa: CASSLVSLPSGANVLTF

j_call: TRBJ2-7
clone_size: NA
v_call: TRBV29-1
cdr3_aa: CSASEASVYEQYF

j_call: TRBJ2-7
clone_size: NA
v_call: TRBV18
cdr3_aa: CASSPGTGGYEQYF

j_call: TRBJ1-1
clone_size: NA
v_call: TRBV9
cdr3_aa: CASSAGTTEAFF

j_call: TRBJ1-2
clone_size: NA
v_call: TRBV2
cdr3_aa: CASSDASGYGYTF

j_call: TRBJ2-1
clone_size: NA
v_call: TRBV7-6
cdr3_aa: CASSPHGGANEQFF

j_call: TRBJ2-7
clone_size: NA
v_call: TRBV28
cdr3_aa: CASSSGQGDEQYF

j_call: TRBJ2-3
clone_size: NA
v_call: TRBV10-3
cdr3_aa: CAIAASGKTDTQYF

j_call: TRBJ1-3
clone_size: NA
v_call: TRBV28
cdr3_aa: CASSSLQGASGRAIYF

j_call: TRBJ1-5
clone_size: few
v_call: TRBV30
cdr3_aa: CAWSVTGSQPQHF

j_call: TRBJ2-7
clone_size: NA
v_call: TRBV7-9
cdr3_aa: CASSLGTYEQYF

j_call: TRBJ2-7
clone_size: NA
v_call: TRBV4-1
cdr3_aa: CASSPAGQGLYEQYF

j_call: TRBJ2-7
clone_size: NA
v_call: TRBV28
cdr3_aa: CASSKRTSSRPYEQYF

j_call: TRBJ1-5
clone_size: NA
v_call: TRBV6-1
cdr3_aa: CASVPNRDNQPQHF

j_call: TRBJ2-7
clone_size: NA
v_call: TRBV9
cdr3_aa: CASSFGPGQGAEEQYF

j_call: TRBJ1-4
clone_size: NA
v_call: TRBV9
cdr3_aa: CASSEGVWDTDPF

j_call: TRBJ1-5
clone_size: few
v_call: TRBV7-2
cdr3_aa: CASSLGGGTGGQPQHF

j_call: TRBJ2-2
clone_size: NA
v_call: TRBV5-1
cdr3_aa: CASSSGGFIGGELFF

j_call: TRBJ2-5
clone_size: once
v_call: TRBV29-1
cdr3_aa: CSVTGARTYQETQYF

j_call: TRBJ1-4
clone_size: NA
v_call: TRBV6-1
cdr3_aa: CASSEPRGQEKLFF

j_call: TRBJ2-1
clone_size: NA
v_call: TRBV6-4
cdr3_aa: CASSLSGGSYNEQFF

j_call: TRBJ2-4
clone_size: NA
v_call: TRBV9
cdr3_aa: CASRRGNIQYF

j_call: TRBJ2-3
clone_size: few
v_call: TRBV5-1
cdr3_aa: CASSFGRAPTDTQYF